This is a list of T cell receptor beta chains from one sample in a study of cytomegalovirus exposure and HLA in healthy donors. Assay: immunoSEQ multiplex PCR; the TCRdb copy retains only in-frame clones and omits some. The record lists roughly 200,000 clones, of which the ten most abundant hold about 6.5%. Sequencing used PBMCs. These receptors were collected from a young man in good health and CMV-seronegative. CDR3s include the opening cysteine and the closing phenylalanine or tryptophan. Each record gives: D gene, V gene, CDR3 length, J gene, CDR3 DNA, CDR3 protein. D genes are given only for firm matches.

-	TRBV18	13	TRBJ2-2	TGTGCCAGCTCACCAATGACTTCCGGGGAGCTGTTTTTT	CASSPMTSGELFF
TRBD1	TRBV28	14	TRBJ1-3	TGTGCCAGCAGTCGTGACAGGGTTGGAAACACCATATATTTT	CASSRDRVGNTIYF
TRBD1	TRBV5-5	14	TRBJ2-1	TGTGCCAGCAGCTTCGGACAGGGAGACAATGAGCAGTTCTTC	CASSFGQGDNEQFF
-	TRBV9	16	TRBJ2-2	TGTGCCAGCAGCCTGGGGAGCATATGGAACACCGGGGAGCTGTTTTTT	CASSLGSIWNTGELFF
-	TRBV5-1	16	TRBJ1-4	TGCGCCAGCAGCTTGGGGGGACATTCAACTAATGAAAAACTGTTTTTT	CASSLGGHSTNEKLFF
TRBD1	TRBV7-2	14	TRBJ1-2	TGTGCCAGCAGCTTAATTCGACAGGGCCATGGCTACACCTTC	CASSLIRQGHGYTF
TRBD2	TRBV7-9	17	TRBJ2-3	TGTGCCAGCAGCGCCCATGCTAGCGGGAGGGGCGCAGATACGCAGTATTTT	CASSAHASGRGADTQYF
TRBD1	TRBV2	14	TRBJ2-5	TGTGCCAGCACCCCAGGACAGGCTCAAGAGACCCAGTACTTC	CASTPGQAQETQYF
-	TRBV7-2	16	TRBJ2-3	TGTGCCAGCAGCTCCTTCCTAGGGGGGGTCACAGATACGCAGTATTTT	CASSSFLGGVTDTQYF
-	TRBV9	15	TRBJ1-2	TGTGCCAGCAGCCCAGGAGCGGGGGTAGACTATGGCTACACCTTC	CASSPGAGVDYGYTF
-	TRBV7-2	14	TRBJ1-2	TGTGCCAGCAGCCCCCCTGGACAGACGGATGGCTACACCTTC	CASSPPGQTDGYTF
TRBD1	TRBV6-4	16	TRBJ1-2	TGTGCCAGCAGTGAAGAGGCAGGGGGCGTTAGCTATGGCTACACCTTC	CASSEEAGGVSYGYTF
-	TRBV7-2	15	TRBJ1-1	TGTGCCAGCAGCACCTTGGAGGGGCACGGCACTGAAGCTTTCTTT	CASSTLEGHGTEAFF
TRBD2	TRBV9	19	TRBJ2-2	TGTGCCAGCAGCGACCCACCGGGACTAGCGGGGGGGCCCACCGGGGAGCTGTTTTTT	CASSDPPGLAGGPTGELFF
-	TRBV4-3	13	TRBJ2-2	TGCGCCAGCAGCGGGCTGAAGGCCGGGGAGCTGTTTTTT	CASSGLKAGELFF
-	TRBV6-6	13	TRBJ2-7	TGTGCCAGCAGTTACGACAGAGTCTACGAGCAGTACTTC	CASSYDRVYEQYF
-	TRBV11-2	13	TRBJ1-2	TGTGCCAGCAGCTCGGACAGTAACTATGGCTACACCTTC	CASSSDSNYGYTF
TRBD1	TRBV5-4	15	TRBJ1-2	TGTGCCAGCAGTTTCGGACAGGGAATGTACTATGGCTACACCTTC	CASSFGQGMYYGYTF
TRBD2	TRBV12-5	15	TRBJ2-2	TGTGCTAGTGGGCCCGGGGGGGCGCTGACCGGGGAGCTGTTTTTT	CASGPGGALTGELFF
-	TRBV28	12	TRBJ2-7	TGTGCCAGCAGTACCGCGGCCTACGAGCAGTACTTC	CASSTAAYEQYF
TRBD1	TRBV11-3	16	TRBJ2-7	TGTGCCAGCAGCCCAAGGACAGGGGTAGGCTCCTACGAGCAGTACTTC	CASSPRTGVGSYEQYF
-	TRBV28	11	TRBJ1-5	TGTGCCAGCAACCGAGGCGGGCCCCAGCATTTT	CASNRGGPQHF
TRBD2	TRBV6-5	13	TRBJ2-4	TGTGCCAGCACCCCGGGACTAGCGAACATTCAGTACTTC	CASTPGLANIQYF
-	TRBV11-2	15	TRBJ2-1	TGTGCCAGCAGCTTAGTTTTGGGGCGGTACAATGAGCAGTTCTTC	CASSLVLGRYNEQFF
-	TRBV7-7	15	TRBJ2-5	TGTGCCAGCAGCTTAGTAGGGGCTCGCCAAGAGACCCAGTACTTC	CASSLVGARQETQYF
-	TRBV30	15	TRBJ2-1	TGTGCCTGGAGTGTTTACACAGGGGGGGGCAATGAGCAGTTCTTC	CAWSVYTGGGNEQFF
TRBD1	TRBV5-1	15	TRBJ1-1	TGCGCCAGCAGTCTTCGGGACAGGGGGAACACTGAAGCTTTCTTT	CASSLRDRGNTEAFF
TRBD2	TRBV4-1	16	TRBJ2-7	TGCGCCAGCAGCAAGGGACTAGCGGAGAGCTCCTACGAGCAGTACTTC	CASSKGLAESSYEQYF
TRBD1	TRBV6-5	16	TRBJ2-4	TGTGCCAGCAGTTCGGCAGGGACAGGTAGAAAAAACATTCAGTACTTC	CASSSAGTGRKNIQYF
TRBD1	TRBV28	17	TRBJ1-4	TGTGCCAGCAGTTTTTTGACAGGGCCGGCAACTAATGAAAAACTGTTTTTT	CASSFLTGPATNEKLFF
-	TRBV28	15	TRBJ2-7	TGTGCCAGCAGGTTGGCAGGGGATAACATCTACGAGCAGTACTTC	CASRLAGDNIYEQYF
TRBD1	TRBV9	18	TRBJ2-3	TGTGCCAGCAGCGCCGGGACAGGGGGGCGATCAGTCACAGATACGCAGTATTTT	CASSAGTGGRSVTDTQYF
TRBD2	TRBV9	19	TRBJ2-3	TGTGCCAGCAGCGTAGATCGACTAGCGGGGGTTCTGTCCGCAGATACGCAGTATTTT	CASSVDRLAGVLSADTQYF
TRBD1	TRBV5-4	15	TRBJ2-7	TGTGCCAGCAGCTTGAGGGGGCGCCCGCCCTACGAGCAGTACTTC	CASSLRGRPPYEQYF
-	TRBV5-8	14	TRBJ2-7	TGTGCCAGCAGCTTACTTAGGAGCTCCTACGAGCAGTACTTC	CASSLLRSSYEQYF
TRBD1	TRBV14	15	TRBJ1-1	TGTGCCAGCAGCCAATACACAGGGGGGGGAACTGAAGCTTTCTTT	CASSQYTGGGTEAFF
-	TRBV19	17	TRBJ1-3	TGTGCCAGTAGTATAGTGGCGGGAAGAGGGTCTGGAAACACCATATATTTT	CASSIVAGRGSGNTIYF
-	TRBV6-6	13	TRBJ1-2	TGTGCCAGCAGTTACGCTGGGGCAAGAGGCTACACCTTC	CASSYAGARGYTF
TRBD1	TRBV7-8	17	TRBJ2-2	TGTGCCAGCAGCTCACCCCCTAGGGACAGGGTGTTCGGGGAGCTGTTTTTT	CASSSPPRDRVFGELFF
TRBD1	TRBV5-1	16	TRBJ2-3	TGCGCCAGCAGCTTACCCGGGACAGGGGGCACAGATACGCAGTATTTT	CASSLPGTGGTDTQYF
-	TRBV27	16	TRBJ1-4	TGTGCCAGCAGTCGACAGTATCTTGCAACTAATGAAAAACTGTTTTTT	CASSRQYLATNEKLFF
-	TRBV4-2	15	TRBJ1-5	TGTGCCAGCAGCCAAAGTCAGGAGGGAAATCAGCCCCAGCATTTT	CASSQSQEGNQPQHF
-	TRBV15	16	TRBJ2-7	TGTGCCACCAGCAGAGGAGGAACAGGGGGGGCCTACGAGCAGTACTTC	CATSRGGTGGAYEQYF
-	TRBV30	11	TRBJ2-1	TGTGCCTGGAGTTCTCTTAATGAGCAGTTCTTC	CAWSSLNEQFF
TRBD2	TRBV4-1	15	TRBJ2-1	TGCGCCAGCAGCCAGTCTAGCGGATATTACAATGAGCAGTTCTTC	CASSQSSGYYNEQFF
TRBD1	TRBV18	14	TRBJ2-3	TGTGCCAGCTCAGAGACAGGGGGCACAGATACGCAGTATTTT	CASSETGGTDTQYF
-	TRBV4-1	17	TRBJ2-1	TGCGCCAGCAGCCAAGATAGGGGGGGGCTGTGGTACAATGAGCAGTTCTTC	CASSQDRGGLWYNEQFF
-	TRBV28	14	TRBJ2-4	TGTGCCAGCAGTTTGGGGCACGGAAGGGGCATTCAGTACTTC	CASSLGHGRGIQYF
-	TRBV7-9	13	TRBJ2-5	TGTGCCAGCAGCTTAGGGGTCGGGGAGACCCAGTACTTC	CASSLGVGETQYF
TRBD1	TRBV6-5	15	TRBJ1-6	TGTGCCAGCAGCGGACAGGGTAGTGGGGGGTCACCCCTCCACTTT	CASSGQGSGGSPLHF
-	TRBV5-1	15	TRBJ1-2	TGCGCCAGCAGCGTAACAGGAGTTGGTAACTATGGCTACACCTTC	CASSVTGVGNYGYTF
TRBD1	TRBV4-1	15	TRBJ1-2	TGCGCCAGCAGCCAAGCAGGGACAGGGCGGTATGGCTACACCTTC	CASSQAGTGRYGYTF
-	TRBV9	15	TRBJ1-6	TGTGCCAGCAGCGGCCGGGAGGGTTCGGGCTCACCCCTCCACTTT	CASSGREGSGSPLHF
TRBD2	TRBV6-5	15	TRBJ2-7	TGTGCCAGCAGTAACCGAGGGACTAGCGGGCGCGAGCAGTACTTC	CASSNRGTSGREQYF